The sequence of this T cell receptor (beta chain) was determined in a study of blood T cell repertoires in COVID-19. This clone was seen a single time. Profiling relied on immunoSEQ multiplex PCR, and the TCRdb table lists in-frame clones only, not all of them. The data contain some 200,000 clones, about 88% of them singletons. The source of this sequence is a man aged 65-85 years with acute or convalescent COVID-19. Sequencing was performed on peripheral blood.

The CDR3 here is CASNEGGGNQPQHF. DNA of the CDR3: TGTGCCAGTAACGAGGGAGGTGGCAATCAGCCCCAGCATTTT. This chain links TRBV19 with TRBJ1-5; D is unresolved. V was shortened by 7 bases and J by 2 bases, with 12 bases between the two germline ends. Germline V CDR1 and CDR2: LNHDA, SQIVND (reference sequence). This CDR3 spans 14 amino acids.